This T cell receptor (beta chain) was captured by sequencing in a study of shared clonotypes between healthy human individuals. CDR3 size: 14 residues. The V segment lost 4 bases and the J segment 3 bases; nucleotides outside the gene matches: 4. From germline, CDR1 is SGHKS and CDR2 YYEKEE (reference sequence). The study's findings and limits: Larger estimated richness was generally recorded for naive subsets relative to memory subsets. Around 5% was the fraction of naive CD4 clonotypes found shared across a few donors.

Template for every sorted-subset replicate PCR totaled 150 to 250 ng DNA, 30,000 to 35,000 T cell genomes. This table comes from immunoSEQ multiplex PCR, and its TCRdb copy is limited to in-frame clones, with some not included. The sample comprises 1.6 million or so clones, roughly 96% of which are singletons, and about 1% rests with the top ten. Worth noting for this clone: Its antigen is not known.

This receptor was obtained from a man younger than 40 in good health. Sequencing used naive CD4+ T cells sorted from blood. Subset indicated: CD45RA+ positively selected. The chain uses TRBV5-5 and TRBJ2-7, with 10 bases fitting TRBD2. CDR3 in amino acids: CASSPGLADYEQYF. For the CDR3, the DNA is TGTGCCAGCAGCCCAGGACTAGCGGACTACGAGCAGTACTTC.